This entry features one T cell receptor (beta chain) sequence. Its specificity is not known. Germline assignment: CDR1 DFQATT and CDR2 SNEGSKA (reference sequence). The CDR3 consists of 10 residues. The V end was cut by 4 bases, the J end by 3 bases, with 4 bases between. The source of the sample is a study of T cell responses to AZD1222 COVID-19 vaccine. Study-level results: The peak T cell response came first, and repertoires were sampled only after it.

Assay: immunoSEQ multiplex PCR; the TCRdb copy retains only in-frame clones and omits some. This table has roughly 120,000 clones, approximately 91% appearing once. This TCR derives from an adult in good health. The chain uses TRBV20-1 and TRBJ2-7, with D unresolved. The sample here was peripheral blood, taken on day 0 of AZD1222 vaccination. The CDR3 sequence: CSANLYEQYF. Written as DNA, the CDR3 is TGCAGTGCTAACCTCTACGAGCAGTACTTC.